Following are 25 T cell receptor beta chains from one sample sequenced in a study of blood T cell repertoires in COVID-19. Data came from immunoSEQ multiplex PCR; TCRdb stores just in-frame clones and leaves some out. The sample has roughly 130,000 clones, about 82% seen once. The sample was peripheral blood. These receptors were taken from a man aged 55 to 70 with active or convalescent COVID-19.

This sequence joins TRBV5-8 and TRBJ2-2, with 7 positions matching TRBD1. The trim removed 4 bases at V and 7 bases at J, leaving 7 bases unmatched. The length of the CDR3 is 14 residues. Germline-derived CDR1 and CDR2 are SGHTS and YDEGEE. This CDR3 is CASSTRQGYGELFF. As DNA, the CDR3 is TGTGCCAGCAGCACCAGACAGGGATACGGGGAGCTGTTTTTT.

The DNA for the CDR3 is TGTGCCAGCAGTGCTCACGGGACAGGATACAATCAGCCCCAGCATTTT. Its translation is CASSAHGTGYNQPQHF. The rearrangement links TRBV2 to TRBJ1-5; TRBD1 aligns across 8 bases. Germline V gives CDR1 SNHLY, CDR2 FYNNEI. The CDR3 contains 16 residues. V trimming: 4 bases; J trimming: 3 bases; junction bases outside the gene matches: 8.

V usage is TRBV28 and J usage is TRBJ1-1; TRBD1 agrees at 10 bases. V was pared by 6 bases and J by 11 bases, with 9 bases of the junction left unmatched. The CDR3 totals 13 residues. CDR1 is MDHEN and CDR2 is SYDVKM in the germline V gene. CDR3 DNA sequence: TGTGCCAGCAGGGGGGGACAGGGGTCGGGTGCTTTCTTT. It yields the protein CASRGGQGSGAFF.

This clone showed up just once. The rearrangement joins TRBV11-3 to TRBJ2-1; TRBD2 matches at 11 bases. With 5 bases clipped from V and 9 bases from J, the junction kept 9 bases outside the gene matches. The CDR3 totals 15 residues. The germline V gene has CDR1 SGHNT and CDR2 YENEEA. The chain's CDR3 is CASSPGLAGLSEQFF. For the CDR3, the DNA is TGTGCCAGCAGCCCTGGACTAGCGGGTCTAAGTGAGCAGTTCTTC. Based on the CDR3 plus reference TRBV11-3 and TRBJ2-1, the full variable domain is EAGVVQSPRYKIIEKKQPVAFWCNPISGHNTLYWYLQNLGQGPELLIRYENEEAVDDSQLPKDRFSAERLKGVDSTLKIQPAELGDSAVYLCASSPGLAGLSEQFFGPGTRLTVL.

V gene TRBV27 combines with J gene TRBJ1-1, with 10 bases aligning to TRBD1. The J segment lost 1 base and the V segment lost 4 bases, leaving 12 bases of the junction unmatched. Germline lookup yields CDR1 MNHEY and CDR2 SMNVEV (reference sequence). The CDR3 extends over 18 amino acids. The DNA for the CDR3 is TGTGCCAGCAGTTATGTCACGGGACAGGGGTCCAGGAACACTGAAGCTTTCTTT. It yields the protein CASSYVTGQGSRNTEAFF.

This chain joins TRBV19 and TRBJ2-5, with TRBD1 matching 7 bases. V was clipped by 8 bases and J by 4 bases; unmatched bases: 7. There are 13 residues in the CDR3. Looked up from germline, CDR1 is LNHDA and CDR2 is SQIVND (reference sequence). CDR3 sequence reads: CASRNRDRETQYF. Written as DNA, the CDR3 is TGTGCCAGTCGGAACCGGGACAGAGAGACCCAGTACTTC.

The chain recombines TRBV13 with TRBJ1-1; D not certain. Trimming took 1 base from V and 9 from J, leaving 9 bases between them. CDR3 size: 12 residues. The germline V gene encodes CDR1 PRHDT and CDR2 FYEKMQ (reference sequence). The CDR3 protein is CASSLVGAQAFF. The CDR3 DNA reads TGTGCCAGCAGCTTAGTCGGAGCGCAAGCTTTCTTT.

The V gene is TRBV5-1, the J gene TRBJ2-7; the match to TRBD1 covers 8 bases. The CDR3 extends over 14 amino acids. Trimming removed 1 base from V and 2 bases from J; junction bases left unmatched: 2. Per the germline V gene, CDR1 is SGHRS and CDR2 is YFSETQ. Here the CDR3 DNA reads TGCGCCAGCAGCTTGCAGGGACAGGCCTACGAGCAGTACTTC. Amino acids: CASSLQGQAYEQYF.

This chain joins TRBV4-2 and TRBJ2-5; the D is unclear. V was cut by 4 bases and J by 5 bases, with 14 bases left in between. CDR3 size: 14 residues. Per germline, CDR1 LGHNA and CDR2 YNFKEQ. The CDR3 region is CASSLAPGRETQYF. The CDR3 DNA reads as TGTGCCAGCAGCCTCGCACCGGGTCGGGAGACCCAGTACTTC.

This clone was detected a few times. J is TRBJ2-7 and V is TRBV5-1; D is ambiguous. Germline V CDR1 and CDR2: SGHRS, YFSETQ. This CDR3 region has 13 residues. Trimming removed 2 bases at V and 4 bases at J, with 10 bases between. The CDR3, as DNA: TGCGCCAGCAGCTTATCCCCCAGTTACGAGCAGTACTTC. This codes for CASSLSPSYEQYF.

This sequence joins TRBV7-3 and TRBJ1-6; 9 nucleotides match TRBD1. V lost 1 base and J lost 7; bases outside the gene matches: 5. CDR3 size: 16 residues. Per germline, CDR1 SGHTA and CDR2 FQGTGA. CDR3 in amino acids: CASSLRPGQGNSPLHF. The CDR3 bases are TGTGCCAGCAGCTTAAGACCCGGACAGGGGAATTCACCCCTCCACTTT.

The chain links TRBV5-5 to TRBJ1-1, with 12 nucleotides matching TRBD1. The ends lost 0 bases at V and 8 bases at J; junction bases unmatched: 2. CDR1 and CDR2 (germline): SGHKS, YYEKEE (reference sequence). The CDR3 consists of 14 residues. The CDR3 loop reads CASSLVGTGGEAFF. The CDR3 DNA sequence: TGTGCCAGCAGCTTGGTGGGGACAGGGGGCGAAGCTTTCTTT.

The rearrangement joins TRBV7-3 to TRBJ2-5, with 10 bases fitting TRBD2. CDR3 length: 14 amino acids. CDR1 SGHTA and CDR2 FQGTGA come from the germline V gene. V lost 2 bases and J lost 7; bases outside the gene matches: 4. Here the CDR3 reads CASSLAAGGGTQYF. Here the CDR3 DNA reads TGTGCCAGCAGCTTAGCAGCGGGAGGGGGGACCCAGTACTTC.

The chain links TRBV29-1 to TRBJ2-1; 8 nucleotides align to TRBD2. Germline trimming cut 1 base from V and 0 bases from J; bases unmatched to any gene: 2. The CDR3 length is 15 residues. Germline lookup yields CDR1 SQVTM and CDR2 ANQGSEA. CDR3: CSVEASGSSYNEQFF. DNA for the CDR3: TGCAGCGTTGAAGCGAGCGGGAGCTCCTACAATGAGCAGTTCTTC.

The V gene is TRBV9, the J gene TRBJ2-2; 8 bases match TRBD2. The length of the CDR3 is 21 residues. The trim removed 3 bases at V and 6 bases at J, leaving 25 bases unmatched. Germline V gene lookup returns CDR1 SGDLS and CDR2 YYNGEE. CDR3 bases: TGTGCCAGCAGCGACCGAACTTCCGGAGGTAGCGGGAAGTATTCGGCCGGGGAGCTGTTTTTT. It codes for CASSDRTSGGSGKYSAGELFF. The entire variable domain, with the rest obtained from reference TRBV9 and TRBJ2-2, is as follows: DSGVTQTPKHLITATGQRVTLRCSPRSGDLSVYWYQQSLDQGLQFLIQYYNGEERAKGNILERFSAQQFPDLHSELNLSSLELGDSALYFCASSDRTSGGSGKYSAGELFFGEGSRLTVL.

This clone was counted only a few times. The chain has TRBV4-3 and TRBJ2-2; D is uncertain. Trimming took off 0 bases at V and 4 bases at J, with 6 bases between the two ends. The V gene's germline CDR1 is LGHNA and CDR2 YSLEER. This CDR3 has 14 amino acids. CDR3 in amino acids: CASSQDYATGELFF. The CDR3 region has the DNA TGCGCCAGCAGCCAAGACTATGCCACCGGGGAGCTGTTTTTT.

The CDR3 sequence is CASSQGAPNEKLFF. Written as DNA, the CDR3 is TGTGCCAGCAGTCAGGGGGCCCCTAATGAAAAACTGTTTTTT. The chain carries TRBV6-6 and TRBJ1-4; 8 positions match TRBD1. The V and J ends lost 5 bases and 3 bases, in that order; junction bases with no gene match: 2. This CDR3 comprises 14 residues. The germline gives CDR1 MNHNY, CDR2 SVGAGI (reference sequence).

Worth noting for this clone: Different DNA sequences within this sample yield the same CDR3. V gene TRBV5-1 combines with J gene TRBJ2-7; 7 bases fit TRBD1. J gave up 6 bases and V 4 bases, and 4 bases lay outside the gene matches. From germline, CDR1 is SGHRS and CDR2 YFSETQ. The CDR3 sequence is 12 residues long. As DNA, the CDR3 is TGCGCCAGCAGCCTCGACAGGGTCGAGCAGTACTTC. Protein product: CASSLDRVEQYF.

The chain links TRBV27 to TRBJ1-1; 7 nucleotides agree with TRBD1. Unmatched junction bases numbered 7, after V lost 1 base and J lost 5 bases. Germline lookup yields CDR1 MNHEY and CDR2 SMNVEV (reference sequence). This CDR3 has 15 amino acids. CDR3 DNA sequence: TGTGCCAGCAGTTTATTGCAGGGGGTGGGTACTGAAGCTTTCTTT. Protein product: CASSLLQGVGTEAFF.

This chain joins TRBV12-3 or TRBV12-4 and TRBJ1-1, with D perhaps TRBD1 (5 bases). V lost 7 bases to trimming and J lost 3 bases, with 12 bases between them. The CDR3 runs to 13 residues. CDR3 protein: CASTTWGDTEAFF. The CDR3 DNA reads TGTGCCAGCACCACCTGGGGGGACACTGAAGCTTTCTTT.

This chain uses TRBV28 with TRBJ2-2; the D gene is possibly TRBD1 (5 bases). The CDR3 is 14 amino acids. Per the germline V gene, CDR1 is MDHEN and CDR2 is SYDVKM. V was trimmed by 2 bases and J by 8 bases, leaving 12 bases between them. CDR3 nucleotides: TGTGCCAGCAGTTTAATAGGGGCCCTAGGGGAGCTGTTTTTT. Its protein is CASSLIGALGELFF.

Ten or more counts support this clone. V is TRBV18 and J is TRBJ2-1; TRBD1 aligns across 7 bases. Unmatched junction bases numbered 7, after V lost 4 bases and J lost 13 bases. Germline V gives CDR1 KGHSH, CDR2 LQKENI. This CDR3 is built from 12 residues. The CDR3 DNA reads TGTGCCAGCTCACGCGACAGGGTTCAACAGTTCTTC. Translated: CASSRDRVQQFF.

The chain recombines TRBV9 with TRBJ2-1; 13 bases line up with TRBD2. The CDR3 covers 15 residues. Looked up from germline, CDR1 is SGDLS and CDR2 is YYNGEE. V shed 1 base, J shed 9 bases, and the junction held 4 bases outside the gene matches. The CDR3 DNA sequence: TGTGCCAGCAGCGTAACTAGCGGGAGGGGGGGTGAGCAGTTCTTC. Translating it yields CASSVTSGRGGEQFF.

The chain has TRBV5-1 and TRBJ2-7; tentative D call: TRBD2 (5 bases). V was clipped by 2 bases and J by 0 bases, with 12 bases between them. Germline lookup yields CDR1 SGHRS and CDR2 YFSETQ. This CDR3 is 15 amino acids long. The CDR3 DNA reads TGCGCCAGCAGCTTAGGTCCGGGATCCTCCTACGAGCAGTACTTC. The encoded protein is CASSLGPGSSYEQYF. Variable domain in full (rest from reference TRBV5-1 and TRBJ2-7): KAGVTQTPRYLIKTRGQQVTLSCSPISGHRSVSWYQQTPGQGLQFLFEYFSETQRNKGNFPGRFSGRQFSNSRSEMNVSTLELGDSALYLCASSLGPGSSYEQYFGPGTRLTVT.

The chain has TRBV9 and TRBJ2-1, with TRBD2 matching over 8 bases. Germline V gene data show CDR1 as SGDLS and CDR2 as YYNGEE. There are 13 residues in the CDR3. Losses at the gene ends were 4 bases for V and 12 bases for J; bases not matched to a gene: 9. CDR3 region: CASSPTGGDRQFF. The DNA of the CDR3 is TGTGCCAGCAGCCCAACGGGGGGGGACCGGCAGTTCTTC.